Reported below is one TCR beta chain. At the DNA level, this CDR3 is encoded by other sequences in the same sample as well. Primers: 60 Vbeta forward and 13 Jbeta reverse. Here immunoSEQ multiplex PCR was the method, and the copy in TCRdb shows in-frame clones only, minus some. The data show approximately 110,000 clones, 65% seen once. The source of the sample is a study of cytomegalovirus exposure and HLA in healthy donors. V shed 4 bases and J shed 15 bases, with 16 bases lying between them. The germline gives CDR1 SGHNT, CDR2 YENEEA. This CDR3 is built from 12 residues. The rearrangement joins TRBV11-3 to TRBJ1-5, with D uncertain. Material: PBMCs. The receptor comes from a man aged 25-45 years in good health and CMV-seropositive. CDR3 in amino acids: CASSSAISRGHF. The CDR3, as DNA: TGTGCCAGCAGCTCTGCAATCAGCCGGGGGCATTTT. Combining the CDR3 with reference TRBV11-3 and TRBJ1-5 gives the whole variable domain EAGVVQSPRYKIIEKKQPVAFWCNPISGHNTLYWYLQNLGQGPELLIRYENEEAVDDSQLPKDRFSAERLKGVDSTLKIQPAELGDSAVYLCASSSAISRGHFGDGTRLSIL.